The 16 T cell receptor beta chains below come from one sample, sequenced in a study of blood T cell repertoires in COVID-19. Sequenced by immunoSEQ multiplex PCR; TCRdb stores in-frame clones only, minus some. Of more than 300,000 clones listed, 80% to 95% were seen once; the top ten hold around a sixth. The specimen sequenced was PBMCs or T cells enriched from blood (not recorded which). The origin of the receptors is a woman aged 30 to 39 who had recovered from COVID-19.

The chain has TRBV5-1 and TRBJ2-6; D might be TRBD1 (5 bases). The CDR3 length is 15 residues. CDR1 SGHRS and CDR2 YFSETQ come from the germline V gene. Trimming took 2 bases from V and 2 from J, leaving 8 bases between them. The CDR3 DNA reads TGCGCCAGCAGCTTAGCAGGGCCTGGGGCCAACGTCCTGACTTTC. It specifies CASSLAGPGANVLTF.

The rearrangement links TRBV7-3 to TRBJ2-7; TRBD1 matches 7 bases. Germline V lookup: CDR1 SGHTA, CDR2 FQGTGA. This CDR3 contains 15 residues. Germline trimming cut 2 bases from V and 3 bases from J; bases unmatched to any gene: 7. CDR3 region: CASSLLIGQDYEQYF. Here the CDR3 DNA reads TGTGCCAGCAGCTTATTAATTGGACAGGACTACGAGCAGTACTTC.

As regards this clone: The sample holds other DNA sequences that translate to the same CDR3. The chain is built from TRBV18 and TRBJ1-5; no reliable D call. The CDR3 is made up of 13 amino acids. Germline lookup yields CDR1 KGHSH and CDR2 LQKENI. The ends were cut back, 2 bases at V and 5 bases at J, with 7 bases in the middle. The CDR3 DNA reads as TGTGCCAGCTCACCATTGCGGGATCAGCCCCAGCATTTT. This gives the protein CASSPLRDQPQHF. The full variable domain, in which reference TRBV18 and TRBJ1-5 provide the parts outside the CDR3, is NAGVMQNPRHLVRRRGQEARLRCSPMKGHSHVYWYRQLPEEGLKFMVYLQKENIIDESGMPKERFSAEFPKEGPSILRIQQVVRGDSAAYFCASSPLRDQPQHFGDGTRLSIL.

The sample holds a few counts of this clone. The chain carries TRBV27 and TRBJ1-2; TRBD1 agrees at 7 bases. Germline lookup yields CDR1 MNHEY and CDR2 SMNVEV (reference sequence). Trimming took 5 bases from V and 0 from J; bases not matched to a gene: 3. This CDR3 spans 14 amino acids. The CDR3 region has the DNA TGTGCCAGCAGTCGAGGGGGCTCTAACTATGGCTACACCTTC. Residues: CASSRGGSNYGYTF.

The chain employs TRBV28 and TRBJ1-2, with 8 bases aligning to TRBD1. There are 15 residues in the CDR3. In germline, CDR1 is MDHEN, CDR2 SYDVKM. The junction had 14 bases not matched to a gene; V was cut back by 2 bases and J by 12 bases. The CDR3 nucleotides read TGTGCCAGCAGTTTAATGGGGGCAGGGGGCAGATCTAACACCTTC. Its translation: CASSLMGAGGRSNTF.

CDR3 residues: CATSGQASGANVLTF. In DNA, the CDR3 is TGTGCCACCAGCGGACAGGCGTCTGGGGCCAACGTCCTGACTTTC. J is TRBJ2-6 and V is TRBV24-1; 7 positions agree with TRBD1. Germline values: CDR1 KGHDR, CDR2 SFDVKD. The CDR3 totals 15 residues. The J segment lost 1 base and the V segment lost 7 bases, leaving 3 bases of the junction unmatched.

V is TRBV4-1 and J is TRBJ1-1, with D hard to call. Germline-derived CDR1 and CDR2 are MGHRA and YSYEKL. V lost 3 bases, J lost 1 base, and 9 bases lay in between. The CDR3 runs 14 residues. The CDR3 DNA reads as TGCGCCAGCAGCCACGAAGAGGGGAACACTGAAGCTTTCTTT. Translating it yields CASSHEEGNTEAFF.

This rearrangement joins TRBV24-1 to TRBJ1-1; weak D call: TRBD1 (6 bases). CDR1 is KGHDR, CDR2 SFDVKD, per germline. The CDR3 consists of 13 residues. Trimming took 7 bases from V and 5 from J, leaving 13 bases between them. CDR3: CATSAGEGTEAFF. CDR3 sequence (DNA): TGTGCCACCAGCGCAGGGGAAGGTACTGAAGCTTTCTTT.

The chain carries TRBV28 and TRBJ1-1, with 7 bases fitting TRBD1. CDR3 length equals 13 residues. Germline assignment: CDR1 MDHEN and CDR2 SYDVKM. J was trimmed by 11 bases and V by 7 bases; bases with no gene match: 13. CDR3 amino acids: CASKGPRQGAAFF. The CDR3 region has the DNA TGTGCCAGCAAAGGTCCAAGACAGGGTGCCGCTTTCTTT.

This sequence joins TRBV30 and TRBJ2-3, with D maybe TRBD1 (6 bases). The length of the CDR3 is 14 residues. The V gene lost 7 bases and the J gene lost 3 bases, with 17 bases spanning the gap. Germline V CDR1 and CDR2: GTSNPN, SVGIG (reference sequence). CDR3 in amino acids: CAFGGGRGTDTQYF. CDR3 DNA: TGTGCCTTCGGCGGTGGCAGGGGAACAGATACGCAGTATTTT.

Only one count was recorded for this clone. CDR3 sequence: CASSQLAANYGYTF. The CDR3 region has the DNA TGTGCCAGCAGCCAGTTGGCGGCTAACTATGGCTACACCTTC. This chain joins TRBV3-1 (or the pseudogene TRBV3-2) and TRBJ1-2; D is unclear. This CDR3 region has 14 residues. Trimming took 3 bases from V and 0 from J, leaving 8 bases between them. Germline V gene lookup returns CDR1 LGHDT and CDR2 YNNKEL (reference sequence).

V and J are TRBV7-9 and TRBJ2-7; perhaps TRBD2 as D (5 bases). The germline gives CDR1 SEHNR, CDR2 FQNEAQ (reference sequence). The V and J ends lost 2 bases and 1 base respectively, with 12 bases between them. This CDR3 spans 15 amino acids. The CDR3 reads CASSLSEGLSYEQYF. CDR3 nucleotides: TGTGCCAGCAGCTTAAGTGAGGGATTATCCTACGAGCAGTACTTC.

This rearrangement joins TRBV5-8 to TRBJ1-2; 8 positions agree with TRBD1. Germline trimming cut 5 bases from V and 7 bases from J; bases unmatched to any gene: 4. The germline V gene has CDR1 SGHTS and CDR2 YDEGEE. This CDR3 is 12 amino acids long. CDR3 in DNA: TGTGCCAGCAGTTATACAGGGGGTGGCTACACCTTC. This sequence encodes CASSYTGGGYTF.

A single count supports this clone. The chain links TRBV28 to TRBJ2-7; perhaps TRBD2 as D (6 bases). CDR3 length equals 11 residues. Per germline, CDR1 MDHEN and CDR2 SYDVKM. Trimming shortened V by 5 bases and J by 4 bases, and 6 bases separated the two germline ends. The CDR3 DNA follows: TGTGCCAGCAGTCGGGAGTACGAGCAGTACTTC. Translated: CASSREYEQYF.

The chain links TRBV10-3 to TRBJ2-3; perhaps TRBD1 as D (5 bases). CDR1 and CDR2 from the germline V gene are ENHRY and SYGVKD. This CDR3 contains 17 residues. The V and J ends lost 6 bases and 4 bases respectively, with 23 bases between them. The CDR3 loop is CAISPILGASSPDTQYF. Here the CDR3 DNA reads TGTGCCATCAGCCCGATCCTAGGGGCTAGTTCTCCAGATACGCAGTATTTT.

The V call is TRBV19, the J call TRBJ2-3; the D gene is possibly TRBD2 (6 bases). The germline V gene has CDR1 LNHDA and CDR2 SQIVND (reference sequence). Trimming cost V 4 bases and J 6 bases, with 11 bases left between them. The CDR3 runs 13 residues. CDR3 nucleotide sequence: TGTGCCAGTAGTAGGACTACAGAGGATACGCAGTATTTT. Translating it yields CASSRTTEDTQYF.